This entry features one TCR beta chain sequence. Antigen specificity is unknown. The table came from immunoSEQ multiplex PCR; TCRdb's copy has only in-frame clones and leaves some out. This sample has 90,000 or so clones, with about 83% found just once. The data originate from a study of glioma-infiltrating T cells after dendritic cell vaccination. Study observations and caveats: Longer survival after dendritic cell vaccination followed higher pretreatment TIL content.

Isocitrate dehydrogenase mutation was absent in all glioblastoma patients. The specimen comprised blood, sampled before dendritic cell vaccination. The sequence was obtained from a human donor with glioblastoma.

CDR3 sequence (DNA): TGCAGCGTTGAAGCCTCTACCTACGAGCAGTACTTC. It codes for CSVEASTYEQYF. This rearrangement joins TRBV29-1 to TRBJ2-5; D unclear. The end of the DNA fits TRBJ2-7 better, so the J call may be wrong. The CDR3 length is 12 residues. Per germline, CDR1 SQVTM and CDR2 ANQGSEA.